This T cell receptor beta chain emerged from a study of CD8 T cells in Susac syndrome. Study results and limitations: The study admitted that it had a relatively small number of individuals in its TCR sequencing and HLA analysis.

This clonotype was seen a single time. What it binds is not known. A read error may produce the germline difference seen at one junction end. Germline V CDR1 and CDR2: MNHEY, SVGAGI. The CDR3 totals 15 residues. The study sequenced TCR beta in blood CD8+ and CD4+ T cells. A quantity of roughly 0.5 to 1 ug RNA underwent reverse transcription using random hexamers. TCR beta CDR3 was amplified by immunoSEQ covering 54 Vbeta and 13 Jbeta. TCRdb redid the calling of the immunoSEQ multiplex PCR reads with MiXCR, one entry per CDR3 protein. The data show more than 100,000 distinct CDR3 sequences, about 95% seen once.

What was sequenced was CD4+ T cells from PBMCs. The source of this sequence is a human donor in good health. The chain couples TRBV6-5 to TRBJ2-3; 7 bases map to TRBD1. The CDR3 is CASSYSRQGTDTHYF. The DNA of the CDR3 is TGTGCCAGCAGTTACTCGCGACAGGGAACAGATACGCATTATTTT.